One sample yielded the 18 T cell receptor beta chains listed below, sequenced in a study of shared clonotypes between healthy human individuals (dated by TCRdb to between 2020 and 2021). The library was generated by the immunoSEQ multiplex PCR assay. Here the immuneACCESS table is served through TCRdb, limited to in-frame sequences with V and J called. Missing clones are a known gap in these copies; in checked studies unresolved V genes cover under half, and the rest lacks a known reason. In this sample the table shows about a million clones, about 76% of which occur a single time. Of the sample, approximately 1.5% falls within the top ten clones. The sample taken for sequencing was memory CD4+ T cells sorted from blood. Read against the paper, the sample's cell subset or site label means: CD45RA-negative fraction. These receptors all stem from a man between 18 and 35 years old in good health.

In nucleotides, the CDR3 is TGTGCCAGCAGCTTAGGGGGTCTGAACACAGATACGCAGTATTTT. This gives the protein CASSLGGLNTDTQYF. The J gene is TRBJ2-3, the V gene TRBV7-2; D is ambiguous. The CDR3 is 15 amino acids. Trimming pared 1 base from V and 2 bases from J, leaving 10 bases between. CDR1 and CDR2 from the germline V gene are SGHTA and FQGNSA.

A word on this clone: Other DNA sequences in this specimen translate into the identical CDR3. The chain couples TRBV2 to TRBJ2-7; TRBD2 might be the D (5 bases). Germline assignment: CDR1 SNHLY and CDR2 FYNNEI. The V gene lost 4 bases and the J gene lost 4 bases, with 5 bases spanning the gap. The CDR3 is made up of 11 amino acids. The CDR3 region is CASSAGYEQYF. The CDR3 DNA follows: TGTGCCAGCAGTGCGGGGTACGAGCAGTACTTC.

The chain carries TRBV11-2 and TRBJ2-7, with unresolved D. V lost 0 bases and J lost 9, with 12 bases in between. CDR1 is SGHAT, CDR2 FQNNGV, per germline. CDR3 length: 13 residues. For the CDR3, the DNA is TGTGCCAGCAGCTTAGACAGCTTTTCCGGGCAGTACTTC. Translated, it gives CASSLDSFSGQYF.

This chain links TRBV9 with TRBJ1-2, with TRBD1 matching over 7 bases. V gave up 4 bases and J gave up 4 bases; unmatched junction bases: 10. The CDR3 has 15 amino acids. CDR1 and CDR2 from the germline V gene are SGDLS and YYNGEE. CDR3: CASSRQGNSVYGYTF. CDR3 DNA sequence: TGTGCCAGCAGCAGACAGGGTAACTCTGTCTATGGCTACACCTTC. Full variable domain (missing parts from reference TRBV9 and TRBJ1-2): DSGVTQTPKHLITATGQRVTLRCSPRSGDLSVYWYQQSLDQGLQFLIQYYNGEERAKGNILERFSAQQFPDLHSELNLSSLELGDSALYFCASSRQGNSVYGYTFGSGTRLTVV.

The chain joins TRBV2 to TRBJ1-1; 9 bases agree with TRBD1. Germline CDR1 is SNHLY and CDR2 is FYNNEI. CDR3 length: 15 amino acids. The junction had 13 bases not matched to a gene; V was cut back by 8 bases and J by 6 bases. The CDR3 DNA is TGTGCCAGCGGGGGACAGGGAAGGGTGGGCTCTGAAGCTTTCTTT. Protein sequence: CASGGQGRVGSEAFF.

This clone was recorded a few times. The chain recombines TRBV19 with TRBJ2-6; TRBD2 matches at 7 bases. Trimming cost V 5 bases and J 4 bases; bases outside gene matches: 5. The germline V gene encodes CDR1 LNHDA and CDR2 SQIVND (reference sequence). The CDR3 is 15 residues long. CDR3 protein: CASSGAGVGANVLTF. For the CDR3, the DNA is TGTGCCAGTAGTGGGGCGGGGGTCGGGGCCAACGTCCTGACTTTC.

The chain carries TRBV27 and TRBJ1-5; 10 nucleotides line up with TRBD1. V lost 4 bases, J lost 5 bases, and 5 bases stayed unmatched. Per the germline V gene, CDR1 is MNHEY and CDR2 is SMNVEV (reference sequence). The CDR3 is 15 amino acids. CDR3 sequence reads: CASSWDRGRHQPQHF. In DNA form, the CDR3 reads TGTGCCAGCAGTTGGGACAGGGGACGGCATCAGCCCCAGCATTTT.

V and J are TRBV5-1 and TRBJ1-6, with 9 nucleotides matching TRBD1. The CDR3 contains 16 residues. Germline V CDR1 and CDR2: SGHRS, YFSETQ. V was pared by 4 bases and J by 1 base, with 3 bases of the junction left unmatched. The CDR3 reads CASSPGQGSYNSPLHF. The CDR3 nucleotides are TGCGCCAGCAGCCCGGGACAGGGATCCTATAATTCACCCCTCCACTTT.

The chain combines TRBV5-4 with TRBJ2-7; 8 nucleotides align to TRBD1. The CDR3 length is 16 residues. The V gene's germline CDR1 is SGHNT and CDR2 YYREEE (reference sequence). V shed 2 bases and J 2 bases; nucleotides not matched to a gene: 9. CDR3 amino acids: CASSFERPGQAYEQYF. CDR3 DNA: TGTGCCAGCAGCTTCGAACGCCCGGGACAGGCCTACGAGCAGTACTTC.

About this clone itself: The sample contains more than one DNA sequence encoding this CDR3. This chain joins TRBV6-5 and TRBJ2-1, with D hard to call. Germline-derived CDR1 and CDR2 are MNHEY and SVGAGI. The germline V and J ends were trimmed by 0 bases and 0 bases, with 9 bases remaining between them. There are 16 residues in the CDR3. The CDR3 DNA reads TGTGCCAGCAGTTACTCAGGCAGAAGCTCCTACAATGAGCAGTTCTTC. Protein: CASSYSGRSSYNEQFF.

The chain employs TRBV2 and TRBJ2-1; D is possibly TRBD1 or TRBD2 (7 bases each). The CDR3 is 15 amino acids. Germline V gene lookup returns CDR1 SNHLY and CDR2 FYNNEI. V lost 6 bases and J 2 bases, leaving 14 bases between the germline ends. The CDR3 is CASRGGGAPYNEQFF. CDR3 DNA sequence: TGTGCCAGCAGGGGAGGGGGCGCCCCCTACAATGAGCAGTTCTTC.

This clone was counted many times. V gene TRBV30 combines with J gene TRBJ1-1, with TRBD1 as a possible D gene (5 bases). CDR1 and CDR2 from the germline V gene are GTSNPN and SVGIG (reference sequence). Deletions cut 7 bases from V and 1 base from J, with 13 bases between. The CDR3 runs 13 residues. For the CDR3, the DNA is TGTGCCTCAATGGGACGGCGGAACACTGAAGCTTTCTTT. Encoded protein: CASMGRRNTEAFF.

The rearrangement joins TRBV30 to TRBJ1-1; TRBD1 aligns across 9 bases. V lost 3 bases to trimming and J lost 4 bases; unmatched junction nucleotides: 6. Germline CDR1 and CDR2: GTSNPN and SVGIG (reference sequence). This CDR3 contains 14 residues. For the CDR3, the DNA is TGTGCCTGGAGCCCGGGACAGGGAATCACTGAAGCTTTCTTT. It specifies CAWSPGQGITEAFF.

The chain uses TRBV5-8 and TRBJ2-3; 10 bases line up with TRBD2. Germline CDR1 reads SGHTS; CDR2 reads YDEGEE. Unmatched junction bases numbered 12, after V lost 5 bases and J lost 3 bases. The CDR3 runs to 17 residues. This CDR3 reads CASSPSGGAIRTDTQYF. Here the CDR3 DNA reads TGTGCCAGCAGTCCCAGCGGGGGGGCCATAAGGACAGATACGCAGTATTTT. Full variable domain (missing parts from reference TRBV5-8 and TRBJ2-3): EAGVTQSPTHLIKTRGQQATLRCSPISGHTSVYWYQQALGLGLQFLLWYDEGEERNRGNFPPRFSGRQFPNYSSELNVNALELEDSALYLCASSPSGGAIRTDTQYFGPGTRLTVL.

The sample holds a few counts of this clone. J is TRBJ2-1 and V is TRBV6-1, with D possibly TRBD1 on 5 matching bases. In germline, CDR1 is MNHNS, CDR2 SASEGT. The CDR3 extends over 13 amino acids. Trimming cost V 1 base and J 5 bases, with 6 bases left between them. CDR3 amino acids: CASSEGGNNEQFF. The CDR3 nucleotides are TGTGCCAGCAGTGAAGGGGGCAACAATGAGCAGTTCTTC.

Worth noting for this clone: The identical CDR3 is also encoded by other nucleotide sequences in the sample. The J gene is TRBJ2-7, the V gene TRBV10-3; possible D gene TRBD1, 6 bases. The CDR3 has 15 amino acids. Deletions cut 0 bases from V and 2 bases from J, with 11 bases between. Germline V gene data show CDR1 as ENHRY and CDR2 as SYGVKD. The CDR3 nucleotides read TGTGCCATCAGTGAGTCTGGGGGCCCCGCCTACGAGCAGTACTTC. Its translation is CAISESGGPAYEQYF.

This clone was picked up one time. One end of the junction does not line up with germline, which may come from a read error. The V call is TRBV7-7, the J call TRBJ2-5; 13 positions match TRBD2. The CDR3 covers 16 residues. Germline lookup yields CDR1 SSHAT and CDR2 FNYEAQ (reference sequence). The DNA of the CDR3 is TGTGCTAGCAGCTTGGGACTAGCGGGAACCCAAGAGACCCAGTACTTC. Its translation is CASSLGLAGTQETQYF.

The chain links TRBV2 to TRBJ1-1, with D possibly being TRBD1 (5 bases). Looked up from germline, CDR1 is SNHLY and CDR2 is FYNNEI. The ends were cut back, 8 bases at V and 0 bases at J, with 10 bases in the middle. The CDR3 covers 13 residues. CDR3 region: CASRWTMNTEAFF. The CDR3 nucleotides read TGTGCCAGCCGCTGGACAATGAACACTGAAGCTTTCTTT. The full variable domain, rest sourced from reference TRBV2 and TRBJ1-1, is EPEVTQTPSHQVTQMGQEVILRCVPISNHLYFYWYRQILGQKVEFLVSFYNNEISEKSEIFDDQFSVERPDGSNFTLKIRSTKLEDSAMYFCASRWTMNTEAFFGQGTRLTVV.